This TCR beta chain was identified during a study of OX40 agonist ivuxolimab in advanced cancers. Study summary: There were three patients with partial responses, one having hepatocellular carcinoma and two cutaneous melanoma.

Trimming took 4 bases from V and 2 from J; bases not matched to a gene: 11. The CDR3 sequence is 18 residues long. The germline V gene has CDR1 MGHRA and CDR2 YSYEKL. TCRdb keeps only in-frame clones here, not all; method: immunoSEQ multiplex PCR. In the table there are over 40,000 clones, roughly 87% of which are singletons. Sequencing was performed on CD4+ or CD8+ T cells sorted from blood, taken in a trial of the OX40 agonist ivuxolimab. V usage is TRBV4-1 and J usage is TRBJ2-3; 11 positions agree with TRBD2. The clonotype comes from an adult with an advanced solid tumor such as melanoma, head and neck, liver or kidney cancer. The CDR3 DNA is TGCGCCAGCAGCCCGACTAGCGGACTAGCGGGTTTCACAGATACGCAGTATTTT. It is translated as CASSPTSGLAGFTDTQYF.